This T cell receptor (beta chain) was obtained from a study of T cell repertoires in cytomegalovirus infection. Study outcomes and limitations: CMV carriers having the relevant HLA were flagged by cumulative public TCR beta family frequency.

TCRdb redid the calling of the reads with MiXCR, one entry per CDR3 protein. This table holds under 300,000 distinct CDR3 sequences, over 15% found once. This clonotype was picked up a small number of times. Its antigen is as yet unknown. The CDR3 spans 12 residues. The germline CDR1 and CDR2 sequences are SGHVS and FQNEAQ. Trimming removed 8 bases from V and 0 bases from J, with 7 bases in between. The sequence was collected from a human donor in good health (CMV status not recorded). Some clones in this sample may be carry-over from other donors' samples. The chain uses TRBV7-8 and TRBJ2-5; D is undetermined. The sequenced sample was CD8+ T cells from PBMCs. DNA for the CDR3: TGTGCCAGCGGCGCGAACCAAGAGACCCAGTACTTC. This gives the protein CASGANQETQYF.